The 21 T cell receptor beta chains reported below all come from one sample, sequenced in a study of T cells after yellow fever vaccination. TCRdb processed the 5' RACE reads anew with MiXCR; each CDR3 protein has one entry. The top ten clones hold more than 20% of a sample with a few hundred thousand distinct CDR3 sequences, almost 4% of them seen once. This specimen consisted of PBMCs, obtained 5 days after the yellow fever booster vaccination. The receptor source for this set is a man aged 18 to 35 who received the YFV17D yellow fever vaccine.

This clonotype was counted a few times. V usage is TRBV12-3 or TRBV12-4 and J usage is TRBJ2-3; no reliable D call. CDR3 length equals 14 residues. Trimming took off 7 bases at V and 2 bases at J, with 13 bases between the two ends. Here the CDR3 DNA reads TGTGCCAGCACCCCTTGGGTGAACACAGATACGCAGTATTTT. This sequence encodes CASTPWVNTDTQYF.

This clonotype was seen more than once but under ten times. The J gene is TRBJ1-2, the V gene TRBV15; D is uncertain. CDR3 length: 14 amino acids. Germline lookup yields CDR1 LNHNV and CDR2 YYDKDF (reference sequence). The V end was cut by 0 bases, the J end by 4 bases, with 9 bases between. CDR3 region: CATSRDSGFYGYTF. The CDR3 coding sequence is TGTGCCACCAGCAGAGATAGCGGATTCTATGGCTACACCTTC.

This sequence joins TRBV25-1 and TRBJ2-6; possible D gene TRBD1, 6 bases. The ends were cut back, 7 bases at V and 2 bases at J, with 15 bases in the middle. The germline gives CDR1 MGHDK, CDR2 SYGVNS. The CDR3 is 16 residues long. The CDR3 is CASTSVRGTGANVLTF. The CDR3 DNA sequence: TGTGCCAGCACCTCAGTCAGGGGCACTGGGGCCAACGTCCTGACTTTC.

The chain employs TRBV23-1 and TRBJ2-5, with unresolved D. TRBV23-1 is placed among ORFs of uncertain function. The CDR3 has 12 amino acids. Trimming pared 0 bases from V and 5 bases from J, leaving 4 bases between. The CDR3 is CASSQSWETQYF. CDR3 nucleotides: TGCGCCAGCAGTCAATCTTGGGAGACCCAGTACTTC.

The chain links TRBV2 to TRBJ1-1; D might be TRBD1 (5 bases). This CDR3 is built from 14 residues. Germline V CDR1 and CDR2: SNHLY, FYNNEI. The V and J ends lost 5 bases and 0 bases respectively, with 10 bases between them. The CDR3 coding sequence is TGTGCCAGCAGTAGAGAAGGGGTGAACACTGAAGCTTTCTTT. Amino acid sequence: CASSREGVNTEAFF.

J is TRBJ2-3 and V is TRBV6-5; 9 nucleotides agree with TRBD2. J gave up 2 bases and V 8 bases, and 11 bases lay outside the gene matches. The length of the CDR3 is 16 residues. Germline V gene lookup returns CDR1 MNHEY and CDR2 SVGAGI. The CDR3 region is CASCRLTSGVTDTQYF. The CDR3 region has the DNA TGTGCCAGCTGTCGGCTGACTAGCGGTGTCACAGATACGCAGTATTTT.

This clonotype was detected a few times. CDR3 in amino acids: CASSSLKDRPSYEQYF. The CDR3 bases are TGTGCCAGCAGCTCGCTTAAGGACAGGCCCTCCTACGAGCAGTACTTC. The V call is TRBV2, the J call TRBJ2-7; 7 nucleotides line up with TRBD1. V trimming: 6 bases; J trimming: 0 bases; junction bases outside the gene matches: 11. This CDR3 has 16 residues. From germline, CDR1 is SNHLY and CDR2 FYNNEI.

This clonotype was seen more than once but under ten times. This sequence joins TRBV4-1 and TRBJ2-4; no reliable D call. Trimming took off 0 bases at V and 0 bases at J, with 6 bases between the two ends. The CDR3 is made up of 15 amino acids. Germline V gene lookup returns CDR1 MGHRA and CDR2 YSYEKL. CDR3 loop: CASSQEELAKNIQYF. CDR3 coding DNA: TGCGCCAGCAGCCAAGAAGAGCTAGCCAAAAACATTCAGTACTTC.

This clonotype turned up a few times. The rearrangement joins TRBV6-2 or TRBV6-3 to TRBJ1-5; TRBD1 matches 8 bases. Germline CDR1 is MNHEY and CDR2 is SVGEGT. Losses at the gene ends were 6 bases for V and 0 bases for J; bases not matched to a gene: 7. The CDR3 length is 16 residues. The CDR3 nucleotides read TGTGCCAGCAGAACCAGGGACAGGTATAGCAATCAGCCCCAGCATTTT. It codes for CASRTRDRYSNQPQHF.

This chain connects TRBV6-1 to TRBJ1-4, with TRBD1 identical over 7 bases. CDR3 length equals 13 residues. The V gene end was trimmed by 3 bases and the J gene end by 8 bases; junction bases not matched to a gene: 3. CDR1 is MNHNS and CDR2 is SASEGT in the germline V gene. The CDR3 is CASSETGREKLFF. For the CDR3, the DNA is TGTGCCAGCAGTGAGACAGGGAGGGAAAAACTGTTTTTT.

The chain joins TRBV4-1 to TRBJ1-5; TRBD1 aligns across 9 bases. CDR1 and CDR2 (germline): MGHRA, YSYEKL. Trimming at V came to 0 bases and at J to 5 bases, leaving 8 bases not matched to a gene. CDR3 size: 17 residues. The DNA for the CDR3 is TGCGCCAGCAGCCAAGATCAGGGGACAGGGTCGGATCAGCCCCAGCATTTT. Its translation: CASSQDQGTGSDQPQHF.

This clonotype has more than one count but fewer than ten. The chain recombines TRBV18 with TRBJ1-4; weak D call: TRBD1 (6 bases). The CDR3 runs 15 residues. V lost 3 bases and J 7 bases, leaving 15 bases between the germline ends. In germline, CDR1 is KGHSH, CDR2 LQKENI. CDR3 region: CASSPFDRRSEKLFF. The CDR3 bases are TGTGCCAGCTCACCCTTCGACAGGCGCTCTGAAAAACTGTTTTTT.

The chain couples TRBV20-1 to TRBJ1-5, with D uncertain. With 0 bases removed from V and 6 bases from J, the gap between germline ends came to 21 bases. Germline CDR1 reads DFQATT; CDR2 reads SNEGSKA (reference sequence). The CDR3 has 17 amino acids. CDR3 DNA: TGCAGTGCTAGAGATCCAACGGGCGGTATTGTTTCTCAGCCCCAGCATTTT. Its protein is CSARDPTGGIVSQPQHF.

This chain joins TRBV7-2 and TRBJ2-7; D may match TRBD1 or TRBD2 (5 bases each). The V and J ends lost 5 bases and 7 bases respectively, with 21 bases between them. The length of the CDR3 is 15 residues. The germline gives CDR1 SGHTA, CDR2 FQGNSA. The CDR3 sequence: CASSDSGTGVREQYF. CDR3 sequence (DNA): TGTGCCAGCAGCGATTCCGGGACCGGGGTACGGGAGCAGTACTTC. Full variable domain (rest looked up from reference TRBV7-2 and TRBJ2-7): GAGVSQSPSNKVTEKGKDVELRCDPISGHTALYWYRQSLGQGLEFLIYFQGNSAPDKSGLPSDRFSAERTGGSVSTLTIQRTQQEDSAVYLCASSDSGTGVREQYFGPGTRLTVT.

Only a few counts were recorded for this clonotype. V gene TRBV18 combines with J gene TRBJ1-2; TRBD1 matches 7 bases. CDR3 length equals 15 residues. The V gene's germline CDR1 is KGHSH and CDR2 LQKENI. The trim removed 0 bases at V and 8 bases at J, leaving 9 bases unmatched. CDR3 in DNA: TGTGCCAGCTCACCACCTCTGACAGGGAGTGGCGGCTACACCTTC. It encodes CASSPPLTGSGGYTF. Variable domain in full (rest from reference TRBV18 and TRBJ1-2): NAGVMQNPRHLVRRRGQEARLRCSPMKGHSHVYWYRQLPEEGLKFMVYLQKENIIDESGMPKERFSAEFPKEGPSILRIQQVVRGDSAAYFCASSPPLTGSGGYTFGSGTRLTVV.

This clonotype was detected a few times. This chain links TRBV10-2 with TRBJ1-4; tentatively, D is TRBD1 (5 bases). The CDR3 totals 16 residues. Trimming took 3 bases from V and 5 from J, leaving 16 bases between them. Germline V gene lookup returns CDR1 WSHSY and CDR2 SAAADI. This CDR3 reads CASSDPGRLSNEKLFF. CDR3 sequence (DNA): TGCGCCAGCAGTGATCCGGGGCGCTTGTCAAATGAAAAACTGTTTTTT.

The rearrangement uses TRBV6-5 and TRBJ2-3; 9 bases align to TRBD1. Germline CDR1 is MNHEY and CDR2 is SVGAGI. The ends lost 0 bases at V and 2 bases at J; junction bases unmatched: 3. This CDR3 has 16 residues. Written as DNA, the CDR3 is TGTGCCAGCAGTTACTCCGGGACAGGGAACACAGATACGCAGTATTTT. Translating gives CASSYSGTGNTDTQYF.

This clonotype has a handful of counts. CDR3 amino acids: CASSFRGQSGGYTF. CDR3 nucleotides: TGTGCCAGCAGTTTCAGGGGGCAATCGGGTGGCTACACCTTC. V usage is TRBV12-3 or TRBV12-4 and J usage is TRBJ1-2; 8 bases are a match to TRBD1. J gave up 7 bases and V 3 bases, and 7 bases lay outside the gene matches. The CDR3 has 14 amino acids.

At least ten counts were recorded for this clonotype. The chain employs TRBV5-1 and TRBJ2-5; D not certain. Trimming pared 2 bases from V and 2 bases from J, leaving 4 bases between. CDR3 length: 12 residues. The germline V gene encodes CDR1 SGHRS and CDR2 YFSETQ. The CDR3 nucleotides read TGCGCCAGCAGCTTAACACAAGAGACCCAGTACTTC. Translated, it gives CASSLTQETQYF.

J is TRBJ2-1 and V is TRBV6-5; a possible D gene is TRBD2 (5 bases). With 8 bases removed from V and 9 bases from J, the gap between germline ends came to 23 bases. This CDR3 spans 15 amino acids. The germline V gene encodes CDR1 MNHEY and CDR2 SVGAGI. CDR3 bases: TGTGCCAGCCGATCGGCGGGTGCCGGTATTAGTGAGCAGTTCTTC. Its translation is CASRSAGAGISEQFF.

This clonotype has a count of ten or more. The chain couples TRBV4-3 to TRBJ1-2; D is uncertain. The V end lost 5 bases, the J end lost 5 bases, and 12 bases lay between the germline ends. This CDR3 has 13 amino acids. Germline V gene lookup returns CDR1 LGHNA and CDR2 YSLEER. CDR3 sequence reads: CASSSYEGYGYTF. In DNA, the CDR3 is TGCGCCAGCAGCTCGTACGAGGGTTATGGCTACACCTTC.